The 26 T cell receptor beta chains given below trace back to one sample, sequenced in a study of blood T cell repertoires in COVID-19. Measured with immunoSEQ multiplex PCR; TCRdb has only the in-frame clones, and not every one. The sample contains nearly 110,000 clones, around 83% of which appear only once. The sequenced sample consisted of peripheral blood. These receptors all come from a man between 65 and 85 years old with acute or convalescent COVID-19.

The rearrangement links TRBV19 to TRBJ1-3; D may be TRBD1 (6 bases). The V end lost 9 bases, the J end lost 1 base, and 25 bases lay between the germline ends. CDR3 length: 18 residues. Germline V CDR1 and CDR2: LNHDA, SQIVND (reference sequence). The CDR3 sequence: CASQLATYRVGSGNTIYF. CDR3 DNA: TGTGCCAGCCAGTTAGCCACCTACAGGGTCGGATCTGGAAACACCATATATTTT.

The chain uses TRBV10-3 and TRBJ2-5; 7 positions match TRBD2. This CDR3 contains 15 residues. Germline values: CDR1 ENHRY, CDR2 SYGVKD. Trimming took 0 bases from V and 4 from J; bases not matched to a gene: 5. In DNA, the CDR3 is TGTGCCATCAGTGAGTCGGAGCGGGGTCTAGAGACCCAGTACTTC. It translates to CAISESERGLETQYF.

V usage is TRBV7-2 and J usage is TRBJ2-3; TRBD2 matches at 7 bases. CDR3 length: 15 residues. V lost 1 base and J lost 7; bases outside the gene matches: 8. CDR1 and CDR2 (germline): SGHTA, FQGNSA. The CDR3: CASSLGGGRRNTQYF. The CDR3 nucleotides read TGTGCCAGCAGCTTAGGGGGGGGGAGGAGAAATACGCAGTATTTT.

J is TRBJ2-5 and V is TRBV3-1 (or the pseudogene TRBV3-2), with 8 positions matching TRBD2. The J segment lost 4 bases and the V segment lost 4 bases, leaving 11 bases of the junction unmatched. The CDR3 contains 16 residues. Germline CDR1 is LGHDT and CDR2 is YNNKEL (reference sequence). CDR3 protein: CASSPPVTSGGETQYF. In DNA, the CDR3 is TGTGCCAGCAGCCCCCCCGTTACCAGCGGGGGAGAGACCCAGTACTTC.

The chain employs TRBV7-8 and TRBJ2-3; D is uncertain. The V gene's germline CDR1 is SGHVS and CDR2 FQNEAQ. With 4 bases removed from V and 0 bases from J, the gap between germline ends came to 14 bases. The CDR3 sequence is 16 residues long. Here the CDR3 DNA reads TGTGCCAGCAGCTCATGGAGACGGCGGAGCACAGATACGCAGTATTTT. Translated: CASSSWRRRSTDTQYF.

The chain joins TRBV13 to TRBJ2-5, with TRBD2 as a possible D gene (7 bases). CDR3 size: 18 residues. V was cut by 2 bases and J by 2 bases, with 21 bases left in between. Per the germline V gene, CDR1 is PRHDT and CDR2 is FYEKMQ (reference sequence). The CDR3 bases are TGTGCCAGCAGCTTAACCGTCAAGGCCGGGGGGCGACAAGAGACCCAGTACTTC. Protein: CASSLTVKAGGRQETQYF.

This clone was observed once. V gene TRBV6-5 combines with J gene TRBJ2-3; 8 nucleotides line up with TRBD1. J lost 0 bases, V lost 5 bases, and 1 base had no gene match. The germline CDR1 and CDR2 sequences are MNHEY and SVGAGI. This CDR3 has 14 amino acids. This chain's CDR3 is CASSQGASTDTQYF. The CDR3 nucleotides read TGTGCCAGCAGTCAGGGGGCTAGCACAGATACGCAGTATTTT.

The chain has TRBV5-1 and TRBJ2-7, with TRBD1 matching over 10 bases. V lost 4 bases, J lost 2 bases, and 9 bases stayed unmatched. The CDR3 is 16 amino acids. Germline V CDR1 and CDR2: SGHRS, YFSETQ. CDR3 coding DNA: TGCGCCAGCAGCCTTGCCCCTGGGACAGGGGCCTACGAGCAGTACTTC. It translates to CASSLAPGTGAYEQYF.

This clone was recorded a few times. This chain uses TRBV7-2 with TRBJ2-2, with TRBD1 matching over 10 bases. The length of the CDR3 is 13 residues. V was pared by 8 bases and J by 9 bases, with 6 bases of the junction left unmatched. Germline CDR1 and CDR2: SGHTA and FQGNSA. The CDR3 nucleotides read TGTGCCAGCGGGGGACAGGGGAACAGGGAGCTGTTTTTT. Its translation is CASGGQGNRELFF.

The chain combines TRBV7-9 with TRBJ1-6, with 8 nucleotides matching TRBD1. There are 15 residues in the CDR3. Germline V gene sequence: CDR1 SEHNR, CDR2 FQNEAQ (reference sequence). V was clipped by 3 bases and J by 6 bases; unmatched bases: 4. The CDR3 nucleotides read TGTGCCAGCAGCTTCAGGGGGCGGGTTAATTCACCCCTCCACTTT. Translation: CASSFRGRVNSPLHF.

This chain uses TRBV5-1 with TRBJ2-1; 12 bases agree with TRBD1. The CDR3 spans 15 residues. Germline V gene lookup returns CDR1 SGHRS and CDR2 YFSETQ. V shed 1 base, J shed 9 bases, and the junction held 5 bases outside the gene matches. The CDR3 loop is CASSLSGTGGREQFF. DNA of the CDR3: TGCGCCAGCAGCTTGTCCGGGACAGGGGGCCGTGAGCAGTTCTTC. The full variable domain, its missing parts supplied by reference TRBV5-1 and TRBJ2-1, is KAGVTQTPRYLIKTRGQQVTLSCSPISGHRSVSWYQQTPGQGLQFLFEYFSETQRNKGNFPGRFSGRQFSNSRSEMNVSTLELGDSALYLCASSLSGTGGREQFFGPGTRLTVL.

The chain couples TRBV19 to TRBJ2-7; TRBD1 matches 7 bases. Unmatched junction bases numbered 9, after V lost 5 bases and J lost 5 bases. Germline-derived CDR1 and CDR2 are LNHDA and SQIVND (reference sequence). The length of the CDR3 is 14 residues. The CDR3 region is CASSLRQGTHEQYF. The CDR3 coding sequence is TGTGCCAGTAGTCTTAGACAGGGAACCCACGAGCAGTACTTC.

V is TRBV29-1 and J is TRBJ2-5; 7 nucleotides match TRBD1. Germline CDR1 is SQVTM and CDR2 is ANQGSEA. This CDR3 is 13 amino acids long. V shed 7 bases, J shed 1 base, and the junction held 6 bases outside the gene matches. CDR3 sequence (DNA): TGCAGCGCCCAGGGGGTGGGCCAAGAGACCCAGTACTTC. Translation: CSAQGVGQETQYF.

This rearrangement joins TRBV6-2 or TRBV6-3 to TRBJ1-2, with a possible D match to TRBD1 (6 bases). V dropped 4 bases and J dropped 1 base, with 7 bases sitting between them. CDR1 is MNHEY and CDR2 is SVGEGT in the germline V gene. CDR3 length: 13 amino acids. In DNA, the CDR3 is TGTGCCAGCAGTTCGGACAGTAACTATGGCTACACCTTC. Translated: CASSSDSNYGYTF.

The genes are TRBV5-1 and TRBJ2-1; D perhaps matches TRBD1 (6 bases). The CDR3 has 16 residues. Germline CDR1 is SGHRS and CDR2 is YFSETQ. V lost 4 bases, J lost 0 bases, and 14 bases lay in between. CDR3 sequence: CASSITTGDSYNEQFF. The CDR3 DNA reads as TGCGCCAGCAGCATCACGACAGGAGACTCCTACAATGAGCAGTTCTTC.

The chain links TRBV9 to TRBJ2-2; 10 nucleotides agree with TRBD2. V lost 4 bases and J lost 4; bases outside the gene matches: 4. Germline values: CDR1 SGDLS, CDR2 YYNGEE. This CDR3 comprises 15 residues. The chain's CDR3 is CASSRTSGPTGELFF. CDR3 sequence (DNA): TGTGCCAGCAGCCGGACTAGCGGTCCCACCGGGGAGCTGTTTTTT.

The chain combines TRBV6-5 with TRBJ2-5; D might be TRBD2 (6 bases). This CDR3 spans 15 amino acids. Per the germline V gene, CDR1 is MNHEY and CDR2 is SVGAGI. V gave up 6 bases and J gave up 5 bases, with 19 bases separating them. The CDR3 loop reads CASRREPQGEETQYF. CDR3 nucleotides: TGTGCCAGCAGGCGGGAACCTCAGGGAGAGGAGACCCAGTACTTC.

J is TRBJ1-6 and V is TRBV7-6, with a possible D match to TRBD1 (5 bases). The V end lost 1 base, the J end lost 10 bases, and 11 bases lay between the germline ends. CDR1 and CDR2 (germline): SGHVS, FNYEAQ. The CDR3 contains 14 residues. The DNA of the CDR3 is TGTGCCAGCAGCTTAGATCAGGGAAGATCACCCCTCCACTTT. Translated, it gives CASSLDQGRSPLHF. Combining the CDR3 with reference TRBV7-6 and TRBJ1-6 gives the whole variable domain GAGVSQSPRYKVTKRGQDVALRCDPISGHVSLYWYRQALGQGPEFLTYFNYEAQQDKSGLPNDRFSAERPEGSISTLTIQRTEQRDSAMYRCASSLDQGRSPLHFGNGTRLTVT.

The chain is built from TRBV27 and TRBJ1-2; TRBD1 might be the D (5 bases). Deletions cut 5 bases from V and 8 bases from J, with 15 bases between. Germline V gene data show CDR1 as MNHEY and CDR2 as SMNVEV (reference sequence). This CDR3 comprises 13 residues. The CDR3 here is CASSPRAGSGYTF. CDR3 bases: TGTGCCAGCAGTCCCCGGGCAGGGTCGGGCTACACCTTC.

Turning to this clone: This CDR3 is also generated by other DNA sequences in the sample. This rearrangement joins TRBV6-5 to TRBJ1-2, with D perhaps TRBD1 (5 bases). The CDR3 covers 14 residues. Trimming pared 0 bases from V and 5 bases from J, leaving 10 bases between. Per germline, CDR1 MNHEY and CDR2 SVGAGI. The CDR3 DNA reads TGTGCCAGCAGTTACTCGGGGGGAAGGTATGGCTACACCTTC. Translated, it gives CASSYSGGRYGYTF.

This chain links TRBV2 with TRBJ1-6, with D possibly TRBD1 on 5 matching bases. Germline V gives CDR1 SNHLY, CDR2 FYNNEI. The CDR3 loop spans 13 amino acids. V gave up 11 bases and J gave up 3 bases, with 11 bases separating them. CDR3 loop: CAGGDDYNSPLHF. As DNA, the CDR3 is TGTGCCGGAGGGGACGACTATAATTCACCCCTCCACTTT.

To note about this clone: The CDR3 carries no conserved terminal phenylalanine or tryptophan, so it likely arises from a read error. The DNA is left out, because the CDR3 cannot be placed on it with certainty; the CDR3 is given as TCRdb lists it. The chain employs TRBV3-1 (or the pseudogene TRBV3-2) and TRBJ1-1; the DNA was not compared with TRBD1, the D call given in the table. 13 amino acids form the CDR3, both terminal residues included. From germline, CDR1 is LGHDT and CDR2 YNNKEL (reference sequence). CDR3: CASSQESRGRLVV.

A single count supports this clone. CDR3 amino acids: CASSRESSGGGTDTQYF. CDR3 DNA sequence: TGTGCCAGCAGCCGGGAGTCTAGCGGGGGGGGCACAGATACGCAGTATTTT. V and J are TRBV7-3 and TRBJ2-3, with 12 bases that match TRBD2. The V and J ends lost 5 bases and 1 base, in that order; junction bases with no gene match: 7. The CDR3 consists of 17 residues. Per the germline V gene, CDR1 is SGHTA and CDR2 is FQGTGA.

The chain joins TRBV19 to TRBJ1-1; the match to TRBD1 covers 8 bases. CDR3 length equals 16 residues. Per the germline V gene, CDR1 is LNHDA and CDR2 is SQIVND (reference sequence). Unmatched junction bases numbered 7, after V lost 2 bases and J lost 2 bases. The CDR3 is CASSIRGGQGNTEAFF. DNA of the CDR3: TGTGCCAGTAGTATACGGGGAGGACAGGGAAACACTGAAGCTTTCTTT.

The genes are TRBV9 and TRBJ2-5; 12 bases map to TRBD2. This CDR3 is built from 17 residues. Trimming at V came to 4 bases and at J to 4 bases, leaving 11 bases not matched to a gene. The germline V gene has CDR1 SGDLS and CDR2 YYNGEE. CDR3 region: CASSTLAGGLRRETQYF. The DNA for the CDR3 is TGTGCCAGCAGCACACTAGCGGGGGGCTTACGGCGAGAGACCCAGTACTTC.

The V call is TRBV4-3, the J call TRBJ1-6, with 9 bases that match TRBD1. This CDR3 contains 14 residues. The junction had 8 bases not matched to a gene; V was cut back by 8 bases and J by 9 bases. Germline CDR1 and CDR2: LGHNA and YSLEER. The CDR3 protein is CASSTGGVTSPLHF. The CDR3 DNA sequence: TGCGCCAGCTCTACAGGGGGCGTTACTTCACCCCTCCACTTT.